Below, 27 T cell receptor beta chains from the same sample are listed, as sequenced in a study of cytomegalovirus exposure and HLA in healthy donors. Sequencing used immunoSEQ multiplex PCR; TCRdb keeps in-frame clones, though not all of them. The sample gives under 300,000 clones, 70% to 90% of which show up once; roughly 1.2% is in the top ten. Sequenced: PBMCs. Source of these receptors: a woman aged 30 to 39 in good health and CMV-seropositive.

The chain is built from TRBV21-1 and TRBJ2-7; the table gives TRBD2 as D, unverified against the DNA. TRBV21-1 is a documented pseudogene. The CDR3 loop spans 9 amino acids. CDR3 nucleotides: TGTCCACTGTCCTACGAGCAGTACTTC. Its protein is CPLSYEQYF.

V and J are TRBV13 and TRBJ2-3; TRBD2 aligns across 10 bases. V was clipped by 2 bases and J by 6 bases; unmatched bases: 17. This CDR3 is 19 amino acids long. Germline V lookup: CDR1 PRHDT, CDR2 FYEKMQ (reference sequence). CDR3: CASSLYPPEREGQLDTQYF. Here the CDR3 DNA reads TGTGCCAGCAGCTTATACCCCCCTGAGCGGGAGGGCCAGCTTGATACGCAGTATTTT. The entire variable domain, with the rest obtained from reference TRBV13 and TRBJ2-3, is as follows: AAGVIQSPRHLIKEKRETATLKCYPIPRHDTVYWYQQGPGQDPQFLISFYEKMQSDKGSIPDRFSAQQFSDYHSELNMSSLELGDSALYFCASSLYPPEREGQLDTQYFGPGTRLTVL.

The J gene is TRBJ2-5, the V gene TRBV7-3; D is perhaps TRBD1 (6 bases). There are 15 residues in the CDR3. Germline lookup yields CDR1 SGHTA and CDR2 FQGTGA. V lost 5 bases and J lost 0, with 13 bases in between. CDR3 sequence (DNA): TGTGCCAGCAGCCTTCGCAGGGGTTACCAAGAGACCCAGTACTTC. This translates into CASSLRRGYQETQYF.

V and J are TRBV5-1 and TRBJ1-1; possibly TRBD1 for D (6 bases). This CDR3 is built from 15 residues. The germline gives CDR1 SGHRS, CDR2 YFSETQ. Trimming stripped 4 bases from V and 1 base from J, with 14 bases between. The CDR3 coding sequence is TGCGCCAGCAGCACCCAACAGGGTAAGAACACTGAAGCTTTCTTT. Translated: CASSTQQGKNTEAFF. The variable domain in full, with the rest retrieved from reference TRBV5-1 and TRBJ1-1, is KAGVTQTPRYLIKTRGQQVTLSCSPISGHRSVSWYQQTPGQGLQFLFEYFSETQRNKGNFPGRFSGRQFSNSRSEMNVSTLELGDSALYLCASSTQQGKNTEAFFGQGTRLTVV.

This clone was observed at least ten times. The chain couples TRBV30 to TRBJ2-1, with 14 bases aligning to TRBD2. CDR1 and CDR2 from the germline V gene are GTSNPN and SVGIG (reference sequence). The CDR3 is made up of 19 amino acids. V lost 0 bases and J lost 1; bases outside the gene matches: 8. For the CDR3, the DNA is TGTGCCTGGAGTGTACTGGGACTAGCGGGAGTTGGGTCCTACAATGAGCAGTTCTTC. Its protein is CAWSVLGLAGVGSYNEQFF.

The CDR3 here is CAWSVRSQGAHGYTF. The CDR3 coding sequence is TGTGCCTGGAGTGTACGGTCACAGGGGGCCCATGGCTACACCTTC. J is TRBJ1-2 and V is TRBV30; 9 nucleotides agree with TRBD1. The CDR3 consists of 15 residues. The junction had 8 bases not matched to a gene; V was cut back by 0 bases and J by 6 bases. Germline lookup yields CDR1 GTSNPN and CDR2 SVGIG (reference sequence).

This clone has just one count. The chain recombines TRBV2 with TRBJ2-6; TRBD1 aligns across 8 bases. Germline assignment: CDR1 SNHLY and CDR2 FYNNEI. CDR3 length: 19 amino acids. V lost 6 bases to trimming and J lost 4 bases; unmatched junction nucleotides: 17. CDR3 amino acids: CASSARWQGAVSGANVLTF. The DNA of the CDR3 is TGTGCCAGCAGCGCCCGCTGGCAGGGGGCAGTATCAGGGGCCAACGTCCTGACTTTC.

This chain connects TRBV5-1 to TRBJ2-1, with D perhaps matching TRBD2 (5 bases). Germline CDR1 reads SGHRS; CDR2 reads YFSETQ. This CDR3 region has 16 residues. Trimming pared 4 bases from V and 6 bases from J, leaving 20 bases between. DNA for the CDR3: TGCGCCAGCAGCCCGGGAATCGTGGGGAGCGGCAATGAGCAGTTCTTC. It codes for CASSPGIVGSGNEQFF.

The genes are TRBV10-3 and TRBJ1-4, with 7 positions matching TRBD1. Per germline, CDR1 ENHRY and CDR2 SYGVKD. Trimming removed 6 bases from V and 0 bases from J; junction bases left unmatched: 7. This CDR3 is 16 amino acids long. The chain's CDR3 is CAIRPGGLATNEKLFF. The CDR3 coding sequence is TGTGCCATCAGGCCAGGGGGGTTAGCAACTAATGAAAAACTGTTTTTT.

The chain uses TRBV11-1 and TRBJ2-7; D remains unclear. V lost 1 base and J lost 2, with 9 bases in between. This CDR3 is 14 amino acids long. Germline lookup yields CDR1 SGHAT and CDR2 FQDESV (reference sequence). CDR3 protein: CASSLGHSPYEQYF. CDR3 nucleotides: TGTGCCAGCAGCTTAGGTCACAGCCCCTACGAGCAGTACTTC.

CDR3 protein: CASSLERGTEKLFF. The DNA for the CDR3 is TGTGCCAGCAGCTTAGAAAGGGGGACTGAAAAACTGTTTTTT. The chain is built from TRBV7-2 and TRBJ1-4, with D maybe TRBD1 (6 bases). The CDR3 consists of 14 residues. From germline, CDR1 is SGHTA and CDR2 FQGNSA. Trimming removed 1 base from V and 7 bases from J, with 10 bases in between.

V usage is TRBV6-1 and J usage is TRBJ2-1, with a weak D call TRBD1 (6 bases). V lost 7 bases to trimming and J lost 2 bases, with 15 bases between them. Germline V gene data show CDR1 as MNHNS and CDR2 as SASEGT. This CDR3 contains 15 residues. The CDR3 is CASTQGISPYNEQFF. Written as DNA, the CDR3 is TGTGCCAGCACCCAGGGGATATCCCCCTACAATGAGCAGTTCTTC.

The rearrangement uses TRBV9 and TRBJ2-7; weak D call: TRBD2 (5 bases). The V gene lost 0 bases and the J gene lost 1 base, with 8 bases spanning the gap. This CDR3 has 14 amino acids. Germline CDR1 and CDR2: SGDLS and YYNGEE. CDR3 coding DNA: TGTGCCAGCAGCGTAGTACCGGGGTCCTACGAGCAGTACTTC. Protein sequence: CASSVVPGSYEQYF.

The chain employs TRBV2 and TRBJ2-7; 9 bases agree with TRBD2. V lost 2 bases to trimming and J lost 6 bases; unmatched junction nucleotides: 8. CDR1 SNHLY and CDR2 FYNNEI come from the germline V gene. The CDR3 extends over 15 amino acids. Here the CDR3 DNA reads TGTGCCAGCAGTGAATGGACTAGCGCGGGCCTCGAGCAGTACTTC. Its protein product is CASSEWTSAGLEQYF.

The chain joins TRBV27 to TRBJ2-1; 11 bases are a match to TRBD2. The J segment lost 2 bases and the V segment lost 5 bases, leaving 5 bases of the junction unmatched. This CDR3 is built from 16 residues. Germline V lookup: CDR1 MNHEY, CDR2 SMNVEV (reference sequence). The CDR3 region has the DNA TGTGCCAGCAGTCAAGGGACTAGCGGAACCTACAATGAGCAGTTCTTC. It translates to CASSQGTSGTYNEQFF.

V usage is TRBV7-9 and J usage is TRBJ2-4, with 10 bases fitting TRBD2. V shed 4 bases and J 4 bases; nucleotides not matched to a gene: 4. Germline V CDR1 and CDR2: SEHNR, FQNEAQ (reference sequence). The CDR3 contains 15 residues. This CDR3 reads CASSSQTSGKNIQYF. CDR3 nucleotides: TGTGCCAGCAGCTCCCAGACTAGCGGGAAAAACATTCAGTACTTC.

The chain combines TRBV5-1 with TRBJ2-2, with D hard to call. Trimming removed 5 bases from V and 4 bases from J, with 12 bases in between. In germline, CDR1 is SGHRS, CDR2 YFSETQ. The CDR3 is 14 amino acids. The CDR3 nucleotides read TGCGCCAGCAGTTACGGTGGTAGCACCGGGGAGCTGTTTTTT. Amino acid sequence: CASSYGGSTGELFF. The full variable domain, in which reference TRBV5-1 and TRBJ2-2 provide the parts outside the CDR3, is KAGVTQTPRYLIKTRGQQVTLSCSPISGHRSVSWYQQTPGQGLQFLFEYFSETQRNKGNFPGRFSGRQFSNSRSEMNVSTLELGDSALYLCASSYGGSTGELFFGEGSRLTVL.

CDR3 protein: CATRETSVKETQYF. For the CDR3, the DNA is TGTGCCACCCGAGAGACTAGCGTAAAAGAGACCCAGTACTTC. V usage is TRBV2 and J usage is TRBJ2-5; 8 bases match TRBD2. V lost 10 bases to trimming and J lost 3 bases; unmatched junction nucleotides: 10. Germline V gene data show CDR1 as SNHLY and CDR2 as FYNNEI. The CDR3 is made up of 14 amino acids.

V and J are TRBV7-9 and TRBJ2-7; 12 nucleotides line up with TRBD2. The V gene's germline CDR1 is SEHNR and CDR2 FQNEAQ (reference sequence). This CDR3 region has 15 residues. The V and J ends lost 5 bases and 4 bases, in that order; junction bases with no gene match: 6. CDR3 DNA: TGTGCCAGCAGCGAGACTAGCGGGAGCTTGTACGAGCAGTACTTC. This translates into CASSETSGSLYEQYF. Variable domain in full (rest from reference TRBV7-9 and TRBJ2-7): DTGVSQNPRHKITKRGQNVTFRCDPISEHNRLYWYRQTLGQGPEFLTYFQNEAQLEKSRLLSDRFSAERPKGSFSTLEIQRTEQGDSAMYLCASSETSGSLYEQYFGPGTRLTVT.

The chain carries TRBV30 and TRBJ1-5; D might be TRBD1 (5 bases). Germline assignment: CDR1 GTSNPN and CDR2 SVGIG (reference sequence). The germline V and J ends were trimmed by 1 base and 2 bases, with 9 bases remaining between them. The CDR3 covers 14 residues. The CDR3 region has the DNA TGTGCCTGGAGTGCCCAGACAGGCAATCAGCCCCAGCATTTT. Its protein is CAWSAQTGNQPQHF.

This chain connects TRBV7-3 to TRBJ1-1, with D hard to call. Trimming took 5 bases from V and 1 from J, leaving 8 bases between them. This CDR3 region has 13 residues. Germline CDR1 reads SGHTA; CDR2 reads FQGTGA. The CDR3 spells CASSPTRNTEAFF. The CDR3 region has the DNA TGTGCCAGCAGCCCAACAAGGAACACTGAAGCTTTCTTT.

This CDR3 reads CASSADGAITEAFF. CDR3 DNA sequence: TGTGCCAGCAGTGCTGATGGGGCGATCACTGAAGCTTTCTTT. V usage is TRBV6-4 and J usage is TRBJ1-1, with D tentatively TRBD1 (5 bases). Germline V CDR1 and CDR2: MRHNA, SNTAGT. V was pared by 4 bases and J by 4 bases, with 13 bases between. This CDR3 has 14 residues.

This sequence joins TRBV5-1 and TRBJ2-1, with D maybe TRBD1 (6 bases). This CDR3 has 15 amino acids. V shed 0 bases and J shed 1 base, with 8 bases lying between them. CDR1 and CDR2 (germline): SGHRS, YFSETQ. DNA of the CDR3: TGCGCCAGCAGCTTGGACAGGGTTTCCTACAATGAGCAGTTCTTC. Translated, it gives CASSLDRVSYNEQFF.

DNA for the CDR3: TGTGCCAGCAGTCGGTCGACAGGGCTCGAGCAGTACTTC. It codes for CASSRSTGLEQYF. V and J are TRBV6-5 and TRBJ2-7; 7 positions match TRBD1. V trimming: 5 bases; J trimming: 6 bases; junction bases outside the gene matches: 7. The length of the CDR3 is 13 residues. The V gene's germline CDR1 is MNHEY and CDR2 SVGAGI.

The CDR3 sequence is CASSVGASRVAETQYF. As DNA, the CDR3 is TGTGCCAGCAGCGTAGGGGCTAGCCGTGTAGCTGAGACCCAGTACTTC. The V and J genes are TRBV9 and TRBJ2-5; tentative D call: TRBD2 (5 bases). Germline CDR1 is SGDLS and CDR2 is YYNGEE. The germline V and J ends were trimmed by 0 bases and 5 bases, with 17 bases remaining between them. This CDR3 contains 16 residues.

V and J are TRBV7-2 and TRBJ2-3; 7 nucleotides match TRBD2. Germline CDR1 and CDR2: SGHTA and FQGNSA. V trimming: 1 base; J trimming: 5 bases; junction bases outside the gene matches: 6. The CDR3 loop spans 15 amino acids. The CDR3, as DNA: TGTGCCAGCAGCTTAGGAGGCAGGGAGGGAGATACGCAGTATTTT. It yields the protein CASSLGGREGDTQYF.

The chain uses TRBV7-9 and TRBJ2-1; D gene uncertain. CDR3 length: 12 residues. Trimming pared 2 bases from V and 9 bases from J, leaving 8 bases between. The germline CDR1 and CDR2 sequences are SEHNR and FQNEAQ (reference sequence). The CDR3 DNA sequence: TGTGCCAGCAGCTTATCGCCGGTTGAGCAGTTCTTC. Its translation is CASSLSPVEQFF.